This T cell receptor (beta chain) was found in a study of T cell repertoires and HLA-DP antigens. Study-level background: Donors were two male and one female, aged 18-to-29 to 60-to-69. DNA input averaged roughly 200 ng in sorted CD137+CD4+ and approximately 1,200 ng in pre-culture CD4+. Whole-study results and caveats: Average cumulative frequency of previously undetected clones was roughly 35% against one allele and 50% to 55% against the other.

Using immunoSEQ multiplex PCR, the repertoire was profiled, and TCRdb retains in-frame clones only, with some absent. The sample includes some 110,000 clones, about 91% of them seen just once. This clone was observed once. No antigen is known for it. This TCR came from a woman aged 18-35 years in good health and CMV-seronegative. The sequencing input was CD4+ T cells from PBMCs.

The DNA of the CDR3 is TGTGCCAGCAGCTTAGCGTTCCAGGGTAGAACGGCAACTAATGAAAAACTGTTTTTT. Protein: CASSLAFQGRTATNEKLFF. The rearrangement links TRBV7-8 to TRBJ1-4, with a possible D match to TRBD1 (5 bases). CDR1 and CDR2 (germline): SGHVS, FQNEAQ. The germline V and J ends were trimmed by 0 bases and 0 bases, with 17 bases remaining between them. The CDR3 has 19 residues.